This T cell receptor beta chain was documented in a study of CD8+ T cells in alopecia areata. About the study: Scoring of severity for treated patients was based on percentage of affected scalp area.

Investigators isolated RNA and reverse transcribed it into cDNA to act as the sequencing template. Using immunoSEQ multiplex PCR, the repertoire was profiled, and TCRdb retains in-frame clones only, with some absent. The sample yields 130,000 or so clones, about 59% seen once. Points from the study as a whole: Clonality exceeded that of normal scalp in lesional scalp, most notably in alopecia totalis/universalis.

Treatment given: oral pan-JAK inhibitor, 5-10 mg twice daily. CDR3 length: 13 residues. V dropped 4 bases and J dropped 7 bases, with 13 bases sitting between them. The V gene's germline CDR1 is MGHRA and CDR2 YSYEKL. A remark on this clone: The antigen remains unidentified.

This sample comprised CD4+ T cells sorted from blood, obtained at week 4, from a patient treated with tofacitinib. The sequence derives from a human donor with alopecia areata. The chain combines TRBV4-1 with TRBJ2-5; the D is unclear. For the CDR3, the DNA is TGCGCCAGCAGCCCAGAGACCCGCCGGACCCAGTACTTC. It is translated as CASSPETRRTQYF.